Shown below are 16 T cell receptor beta chains from a single sample sequenced in a study of early T cells in non-severe SARS-CoV-2 infection. TCRdb ran MiXCR on the 5' RACE reads and lists one entry per CDR3 protein. The table lists tens of thousands of distinct CDR3 sequences, around 10% of them singletons. The sequencing here drew on whole blood, taken at baseline. The receptors were sampled from an adult who was a healthcare worker with PCR-confirmed SARS-CoV-2 infection or an uninfected control (not recorded which).

The chain carries TRBV7-9 and TRBJ2-2; D is unclear. CDR3 length equals 12 residues. V dropped 7 bases and J dropped 1 base, with 4 bases sitting between them. CDR1 is SEHNR, CDR2 FQNEAQ, per germline (reference sequence). The CDR3 is CASIQNTGELFF. CDR3 sequence (DNA): TGTGCCAGCATCCAGAACACCGGGGAGCTGTTTTTT.

In its sample, this clonotype was seen many times. This sequence joins TRBV12-3 or TRBV12-4 and TRBJ1-1, with D maybe TRBD1 (5 bases). CDR3 size: 15 residues. The ends were cut back, 3 bases at V and 4 bases at J, with 15 bases in the middle. CDR3 sequence (DNA): TGTGCCAGCAGTTTGGGTCTACTAGGGGTCACTGAAGCTTTCTTT. This codes for CASSLGLLGVTEAFF.

In this sample, this clonotype turned up a few times. The genes are TRBV28 and TRBJ1-2; TRBD1 might be the D (5 bases). Trimming stripped 7 bases from V and 8 bases from J, with 11 bases between. Per the germline V gene, CDR1 is MDHEN and CDR2 is SYDVKM. This CDR3 region has 11 residues. The CDR3 is CASTRGTGYTF. DNA for the CDR3: TGTGCCAGCACGCGAGGGACCGGCTACACCTTC.

This clonotype was seen repeatedly, ten times or more. Germline and junction disagree at one end, which may indicate a read error. The chain is built from TRBV11-2 and TRBJ1-5; 7 positions agree with TRBD1. The CDR3 sequence is 14 residues long. Germline loops: CDR1 SGHAT, CDR2 FQNNGV. The CDR3 DNA reads TGTGCCAGCAGCACCAATACAGGGGTCGGGCCCCACCATTTT. Translation: CASSTNTGVGPHHF. The full variable domain, rest sourced from reference TRBV11-2 and TRBJ1-5, is EAGVAQSPRYKIIEKRQSVAFWCNPISGHATLYWYQQILGQGPKLLIQFQNNGVVDDSQLPKDRFSAERLKGVDSTLKIQPAKLEDSAVYLCASSTNTGVGPHHFGDGTRLSIL.

This clonotype has a count of ten or more. The V call is TRBV7-8, the J call TRBJ1-1; D remains unclear. This CDR3 contains 14 residues. Germline V CDR1 and CDR2: SGHVS, FQNEAQ. V was cut by 1 base and J by 2 bases, with 8 bases left in between. CDR3 sequence (DNA): TGTGCCAGCAGCTTAGTGGCGGGAAACACTGAAGCTTTCTTT. It codes for CASSLVAGNTEAFF.

In nucleotides, the CDR3 is TGTGCCAGCACCCACACCGATCTCTATGGCTACACCTTC. Its protein product is CASTHTDLYGYTF. This chain uses TRBV12-3 or TRBV12-4 with TRBJ1-2, with D hard to call. The CDR3 consists of 13 residues. V gave up 7 bases and J gave up 4 bases, with 13 bases separating them.

CDR3 nucleotide sequence: TGTGCCAGCTCATCCGGGACTAGCGAGAACACCGGGGAGCTGTTTTTT. Translating gives CASSSGTSENTGELFF. The genes are TRBV18 and TRBJ2-2, with TRBD2 identical over 10 bases. CDR1 and CDR2 (germline): KGHSH, LQKENI. The CDR3 is 16 amino acids. V lost 5 bases and J lost 1; bases outside the gene matches: 4.

This clonotype occurred many times. The chain joins TRBV7-2 to TRBJ2-1; possibly TRBD1 for D (6 bases). The CDR3 is made up of 15 amino acids. Trimming removed 3 bases from V and 0 bases from J, with 9 bases in between. Germline-derived CDR1 and CDR2 are SGHTA and FQGNSA. This chain's CDR3 is CASSFTDSSYNEQFF. The DNA of the CDR3 is TGTGCCAGCAGCTTTACGGACAGCTCCTACAATGAGCAGTTCTTC.

This clonotype appeared a few times. The chain is built from TRBV10-3 and TRBJ2-5, with D possibly TRBD2 on 6 matching bases. Germline-derived CDR1 and CDR2 are ENHRY and SYGVKD. V lost 4 bases and J lost 5, with 8 bases in between. The CDR3 covers 12 residues. The CDR3 here is CAISVEGETQYF. Written as DNA, the CDR3 is TGTGCCATCAGTGTGGAGGGGGAGACCCAGTACTTC.

The chain recombines TRBV7-8 with TRBJ2-1, with D unclear. The V end was cut by 4 bases, the J end by 7 bases, with 20 bases between. The germline CDR1 and CDR2 sequences are SGHVS and FQNEAQ. The CDR3 length is 16 residues. The CDR3 reads CASSSRASLALNEQFF. DNA of the CDR3: TGTGCCAGCAGCTCCCGGGCCAGTCTGGCGCTAAATGAGCAGTTCTTC.

This clonotype was detected only a few times. This chain links TRBV28 with TRBJ1-1, with D hard to call. The CDR3 totals 12 residues. Per the germline V gene, CDR1 is MDHEN and CDR2 is SYDVKM. Trimming took 3 bases from V and 8 from J, leaving 10 bases between them. CDR3 sequence (DNA): TGTGCCAGCAGTTTGGTGACGGGGGAAGCTTTCTTT. Translation: CASSLVTGEAFF.

This clonotype was recorded many times. V is TRBV7-2 and J is TRBJ2-7; 13 nucleotides agree with TRBD2. CDR1 and CDR2 from the germline V gene are SGHTA and FQGNSA. The CDR3 covers 15 residues. J lost 6 bases, V lost 4 bases, and 6 bases had no gene match. The CDR3 coding sequence is TGTGCCAGCAGCTCCGGCGGGACTAGCGGGATCGAGCAGTACTTC. As protein: CASSSGGTSGIEQYF.

This clonotype was seen a few times. This chain uses TRBV7-9 with TRBJ2-3, with TRBD2 matching 10 bases. Germline V CDR1 and CDR2: SEHNR, FQNEAQ (reference sequence). CDR3 length equals 15 residues. V lost 3 bases to trimming and J lost 3 bases; unmatched junction nucleotides: 3. CDR3 residues: CASSFLAGGTDTQYF. The CDR3 nucleotides read TGTGCCAGCAGCTTCTTAGCGGGAGGAACAGATACGCAGTATTTT.

This chain links TRBV4-3 with TRBJ1-2, with D uncertain. Trimming stripped 0 bases from V and 4 bases from J, with 12 bases between. The CDR3 spans 15 residues. Looked up from germline, CDR1 is LGHNA and CDR2 is YSLEER. CDR3 bases: TGCGCCAGCAGCCAAGATGCGCCAACGATCTATGGCTACACCTTC. Amino acids: CASSQDAPTIYGYTF.

The V and J genes are TRBV2 and TRBJ2-5; 8 bases fit TRBD2. Germline V lookup: CDR1 SNHLY, CDR2 FYNNEI. The CDR3 sequence is 14 residues long. V gave up 8 bases and J gave up 1 base; unmatched junction bases: 6. The CDR3 DNA reads as TGTGCCAGCGGAAAAACTAGCGGCCAAGAGACCCAGTACTTC. Protein: CASGKTSGQETQYF.

This clonotype was detected many times. V usage is TRBV6-5 and J usage is TRBJ1-3, with D hard to call. CDR1 is MNHEY and CDR2 is SVGAGI in the germline V gene. There are 15 residues in the CDR3. V was shortened by 0 bases and J by 0 bases, with 6 bases between the two germline ends. The CDR3 loop is CASSYSIASGNTIYF. In DNA form, the CDR3 reads TGTGCCAGCAGTTACTCGATCGCCTCTGGAAACACCATATATTTT.